One sample yielded the 10 T cell receptor beta chains listed below, sequenced in a study of CD8 T cells in ankylosing spondylitis. From the 5' RACE reads, TCRdb called clonotypes with MiXCR, one entry per CDR3 protein. The sample shows around 330,000 distinct CDR3 sequences, around 10% of them seen only once. Sequencing was carried out using blood, either unsorted or a sorted T cell fraction (not recorded which). Receptors were obtained from a female donor with ankylosing spondylitis or in good health (not recorded which).

On this clonotype: A read error may explain this, as a much larger clone is one base away. The chain employs TRBV20-1 and TRBJ1-4; tentatively, D is TRBD1 (6 bases). The CDR3 totals 15 residues. Germline V CDR1 and CDR2: DFQATT, SNEGSKA (reference sequence). The CDR3 sequence is CSASHPDSANEKLLF. CDR3 in DNA: TGCAGTGCTAGTCACCCGGACAGCGCTAATGAAAAACTGCTTTTT.

In this sample, this clonotype turned up many times. The chain joins TRBV7-2 to TRBJ1-1, with D perhaps TRBD1 (6 bases). V lost 1 base and J lost 7, with 13 bases in between. Germline CDR1 SGHTA, CDR2 FQGNSA. The CDR3 has 14 residues. The CDR3 region is CASSLGGGDLEAFF. In nucleotides, the CDR3 is TGTGCCAGCAGCTTAGGTGGGGGCGACCTTGAAGCTTTCTTT.

This clonotype was seen ten or more times. The CDR3 region has the DNA TGCGCCAGTACGACAGGAGACACAGATACGCAGTATTTT. This sequence encodes CASTTGDTDTQYF. The chain joins TRBV5-1 to TRBJ2-3; TRBD1 might be the D (6 bases). The CDR3 extends over 13 amino acids. The germline V gene encodes CDR1 SGHRS and CDR2 YFSETQ. The V and J ends lost 8 bases and 2 bases respectively, with 12 bases between them.

This clonotype was observed a few times. The CDR3 DNA follows: TGCAGTGCCCCCATGCGAGCGGGAGGGTACAATGAGCAGTTCTTC. It translates to CSAPMRAGGYNEQFF. The rearrangement links TRBV20-1 to TRBJ2-1; TRBD2 matches at 10 bases. The CDR3 spans 15 residues. The junction had 9 bases not matched to a gene; V was cut back by 6 bases and J by 4 bases. CDR1 and CDR2 (germline): DFQATT, SNEGSKA (reference sequence).

The V call is TRBV5-5, the J call TRBJ1-2; D gene uncertain. Germline V gives CDR1 SGHKS, CDR2 YYEKEE (reference sequence). The V end lost 1 base, the J end lost 6 bases, and 16 bases lay between the germline ends. The CDR3 has 15 amino acids. The DNA for the CDR3 is TGTGCCAGCAGCTTGTCGCCCACAAGTACGGATGGCTACACCTTC. This translates into CASSLSPTSTDGYTF.

In this sample, this clonotype turned up a few times. The CDR3, as DNA: TGTGCCAGCAGCCCGGGACAGCGCTATGGCTACACCTTC. Its translation: CASSPGQRYGYTF. The J gene is TRBJ1-2, the V gene TRBV28; the match to TRBD1 covers 7 bases. Trimming at V came to 6 bases and at J to 4 bases, leaving 5 bases not matched to a gene. The CDR3 is 13 residues long. Germline lookup yields CDR1 MDHEN and CDR2 SYDVKM.

The rearrangement joins TRBV7-8 to TRBJ2-1; D ambiguous. Trimming removed 0 bases from V and 9 bases from J, with 15 bases in between. Germline assignment: CDR1 SGHVS and CDR2 FQNEAQ. CDR3 length equals 15 residues. The CDR3 DNA follows: TGTGCCAGCAGCTTAGCGCTTTTTGAGGATAGTGAGCAGTTCTTC. Residues: CASSLALFEDSEQFF.

This clonotype was picked up a small number of times. The chain links TRBV2 to TRBJ1-2; the D is unclear. The CDR3 sequence is 12 residues long. The germline V gene encodes CDR1 SNHLY and CDR2 FYNNEI. V dropped 6 bases and J dropped 4 bases, with 9 bases sitting between them. CDR3 protein: CASRDDLYGYTF. The CDR3 bases are TGTGCCAGCAGAGATGATCTCTATGGCTACACCTTC. Using reference TRBV2 and TRBJ1-2 for the parts outside the CDR3, the full variable domain is EPEVTQTPSHQVTQMGQEVILRCVPISNHLYFYWYRQILGQKVEFLVSFYNNEISEKSEIFDDQFSVERPDGSNFTLKIRSTKLEDSAMYFCASRDDLYGYTFGSGTRLTVV.

This clonotype was observed a few times. The chain couples TRBV4-3 to TRBJ2-5; D unclear. Germline V gives CDR1 LGHNA, CDR2 YSLEER. V gave up 0 bases and J gave up 5 bases, with 16 bases separating them. The CDR3 is 16 residues long. CDR3 loop: CASSQDPNNPAETQYF. The CDR3 DNA reads as TGCGCCAGCAGCCAAGATCCAAATAACCCGGCGGAGACCCAGTACTTC.

Ten or more counts support this clonotype. The chain recombines TRBV5-1 with TRBJ2-5; D could derive from TRBD1 or TRBD2 (5 bases each). Looked up from germline, CDR1 is SGHRS and CDR2 is YFSETQ. This CDR3 is 15 amino acids long. Trimming removed 4 bases from V and 2 bases from J, with 15 bases in between. In DNA form, the CDR3 reads TGCGCCAGCAGCCCCCACGTGGGGACGCAAGAGACCCAGTACTTC. It yields the protein CASSPHVGTQETQYF.